This is a list of T cell receptor beta chains from one sample in a study of control samples from healthy donors and cancer patients. Sequencing used immunoSEQ multiplex PCR; TCRdb keeps in-frame clones, though not all of them. The sample carries around 130,000 clones, about 92% recorded once. Sequencing was performed on PBMCs. The receptors stem from a man aged 50 to 59 with head and neck cancer. CDR3s include the opening cysteine and the closing phenylalanine or tryptophan. Each record gives: clone size, CDR3 length, D gene, J gene, V gene, CDR3 DNA, CDR3 protein. The D gene is left open where the match is weak. Not all rows give a size; the values are once, few, many and, for expanded clones, a class.

clone size: .
CDR3 length: 15
D gene: .
J gene: TRBJ2-7
V gene: TRBV7-3
CDR3 DNA: TGTGCCAGCAGCCCGGGGGGCGGGAGCTCCTACGAGCAGTACTTC
CDR3 protein: CASSPGGGSSYEQYF

clone size: .
CDR3 length: 17
D gene: TRBD2
J gene: TRBJ2-2
V gene: TRBV18
CDR3 DNA: TGTGCCAGCTCAGCCCGAATGGGGGGACTAAACACCGGGGAGCTGTTTTTT
CDR3 protein: CASSARMGGLNTGELFF

clone size: .
CDR3 length: 15
D gene: .
J gene: TRBJ2-7
V gene: TRBV7-2
CDR3 DNA: TGTGCCAGCAGCTTAGCGCACGGTTATGGCTACGAGCAGTACTTC
CDR3 protein: CASSLAHGYGYEQYF

clone size: .
CDR3 length: 14
D gene: .
J gene: TRBJ2-5
V gene: TRBV28
CDR3 DNA: TGTGCCAGCAGTTTAGGGGATCCCCAAGAGACCCAGTACTTC
CDR3 protein: CASSLGDPQETQYF

clone size: once
CDR3 length: 15
D gene: .
J gene: TRBJ1-2
V gene: TRBV2
CDR3 DNA: TGTGCCAGCAGTGAAGCTCAGGGTCCACCGTATGGCTACACCTTC
CDR3 protein: CASSEAQGPPYGYTF

clone size: .
CDR3 length: 16
D gene: .
J gene: TRBJ2-3
V gene: TRBV4-2
CDR3 DNA: TGTGCCAGCAGCCAAGATTACAGGGTCCGCACAGATACGCAGTATTTT
CDR3 protein: CASSQDYRVRTDTQYF

clone size: .
CDR3 length: 12
D gene: .
J gene: TRBJ1-4
V gene: TRBV12-3/TRBV12-4
CDR3 DNA: TGTGCCAGCAGTTTAGGGGGGGAAAAACTGTTTTTT
CDR3 protein: CASSLGGEKLFF

clone size: .
CDR3 length: 13
D gene: .
J gene: TRBJ2-7
V gene: TRBV7-8
CDR3 DNA: TGTGCCAGCAACAGGACAAAACCCTACGAGCAGTACTTC
CDR3 protein: CASNRTKPYEQYF

clone size: .
CDR3 length: 12
D gene: .
J gene: TRBJ1-1
V gene: TRBV7-8
CDR3 DNA: TGTGCCAGCAGCACCCAGGATACTGAAGCTTTCTTT
CDR3 protein: CASSTQDTEAFF

clone size: .
CDR3 length: 13
D gene: TRBD1
J gene: TRBJ1-1
V gene: TRBV18
CDR3 DNA: TGTGCCAGCTCCACAGGGGTTAACACTGAAGCTTTCTTT
CDR3 protein: CASSTGVNTEAFF

clone size: .
CDR3 length: 13
D gene: .
J gene: TRBJ2-5
V gene: TRBV27
CDR3 DNA: TGTGCCAGCAGTAAGGGACGACAAGAGACCCAGTACTTC
CDR3 protein: CASSKGRQETQYF

clone size: .
CDR3 length: 15
D gene: .
J gene: TRBJ1-3
V gene: TRBV7-2
CDR3 DNA: TGTGCCAGCAGCTTAGCGTCAGGGGCTGGAAACACCATATATTTT
CDR3 protein: CASSLASGAGNTIYF

clone size: .
CDR3 length: 16
D gene: TRBD1
J gene: TRBJ1-1
V gene: TRBV19
CDR3 DNA: TGTGCCAGTAGTATAACCGGGGACAGGGTGAACACTGAAGCTTTCTTT
CDR3 protein: CASSITGDRVNTEAFF

clone size: .
CDR3 length: 16
D gene: .
J gene: TRBJ2-7
V gene: TRBV4-2
CDR3 DNA: TGTGCCAGCAGCCAAGATTTCCCAGGACTCTCCTACGAGCAGTACTTC
CDR3 protein: CASSQDFPGLSYEQYF

clone size: .
CDR3 length: 12
D gene: .
J gene: TRBJ2-1
V gene: TRBV6-6
CDR3 DNA: TGTGCCAGCAGTTTCCCGGGGGAAGGGGAGTTCTTC
CDR3 protein: CASSFPGEGEFF

clone size: .
CDR3 length: 16
D gene: .
J gene: TRBJ2-1
V gene: TRBV7-2
CDR3 DNA: TGTGCCAGCAGTTCGCAAGGGCGGGGTCCCTACAATGAGCAGTTCTTC
CDR3 protein: CASSSQGRGPYNEQFF

clone size: .
CDR3 length: 14
D gene: TRBD1
J gene: TRBJ1-6
V gene: TRBV5-4
CDR3 DNA: TGTGCCAGCAGCCCGACAGGGCCAAATTCACCCCTCCACTTT
CDR3 protein: CASSPTGPNSPLHF

clone size: .
CDR3 length: 14
D gene: .
J gene: TRBJ1-1
V gene: TRBV30
CDR3 DNA: TGTGCCTGGAATATCCAGGGAGGAAGGACTGAAGCTTTCTTT
CDR3 protein: CAWNIQGGRTEAFF

clone size: .
CDR3 length: 15
D gene: .
J gene: TRBJ2-3
V gene: TRBV6-5
CDR3 DNA: TGTGCCAGCAGTTCCTTCGGGGGCCGGACAGATACGCAGTATTTT
CDR3 protein: CASSSFGGRTDTQYF

clone size: .
CDR3 length: 14
D gene: .
J gene: TRBJ1-4
V gene: TRBV5-4
CDR3 DNA: TGTGCCAGCAGCCAGAGCTCAACTAATGAAAAACTGTTTTTT
CDR3 protein: CASSQSSTNEKLFF

clone size: .
CDR3 length: 13
D gene: .
J gene: TRBJ2-2
V gene: TRBV11-3
CDR3 DNA: TGTGCCAGCAGCCCTACGGACACCGGGGAGCTGTTTTTT
CDR3 protein: CASSPTDTGELFF

clone size: .
CDR3 length: 16
D gene: .
J gene: TRBJ2-5
V gene: TRBV28
CDR3 DNA: TGTGCCAGCAGTTTGGTAAGCGGAGCATACCAAGAGACCCAGTACTTC
CDR3 protein: CASSLVSGAYQETQYF

clone size: once
CDR3 length: 12
D gene: .
J gene: TRBJ1-2
V gene: TRBV6-4
CDR3 DNA: TGTGCCAGCAGTGGGGAAGGACGTGGCTACACCTTC
CDR3 protein: CASSGEGRGYTF

clone size: .
CDR3 length: 18
D gene: TRBD2
J gene: TRBJ2-5
V gene: TRBV7-2
CDR3 DNA: TGTGCCAGCAGCTCGGGACTAGCGGGGGGATTCAGAGTCTCGACCCAGTACTTC
CDR3 protein: CASSSGLAGGFRVSTQYF

clone size: .
CDR3 length: 13
D gene: .
J gene: TRBJ2-3
V gene: TRBV6-2/TRBV6-3
CDR3 DNA: TGTGCCAGCAGTTCTCCTAGCACAGATACGCAGTATTTT
CDR3 protein: CASSSPSTDTQYF

clone size: .
CDR3 length: 13
D gene: .
J gene: TRBJ1-1
V gene: TRBV29-1
CDR3 DNA: TGCAGCGTTCACAGGGAGATGAACACTGAAGCTTTCTTT
CDR3 protein: CSVHREMNTEAFF

clone size: .
CDR3 length: 14
D gene: .
J gene: TRBJ1-2
V gene: TRBV19
CDR3 DNA: TGTGCCAGTAGTATGCCCCGGCAAGCCTATGGCTACACCTTC
CDR3 protein: CASSMPRQAYGYTF

clone size: .
CDR3 length: 14
D gene: .
J gene: TRBJ2-5
V gene: TRBV4-2
CDR3 DNA: TGTGCCAGCAGCCAATCAGACAACCAAGAGTCCCAGTACTTC
CDR3 protein: CASSQSDNQESQYF

clone size: .
CDR3 length: 13
D gene: .
J gene: TRBJ1-6
V gene: TRBV7-9
CDR3 DNA: TGTGCCAGCAGCTTAGCACACAATTCACCCCTCCACTTT
CDR3 protein: CASSLAHNSPLHF

clone size: .
CDR3 length: 14
D gene: TRBD2
J gene: TRBJ2-5
V gene: TRBV11-1
CDR3 DNA: TGTGCCAGCAGCCGAAATAGCGGGGAAGAGACCCAGTACTTC
CDR3 protein: CASSRNSGEETQYF

clone size: .
CDR3 length: 15
D gene: TRBD1
J gene: TRBJ1-6
V gene: TRBV6-5
CDR3 DNA: TGTGCCAGCAAGGGAGACAGGGCTTATAATTCACCCCTCCACTTT
CDR3 protein: CASKGDRAYNSPLHF

clone size: .
CDR3 length: 20
D gene: TRBD1
J gene: TRBJ2-6
V gene: TRBV7-8
CDR3 DNA: TGTGCCAGCAGCTTATATAGGTTGAGACAGGGGAAGTCTGGGGCCAACGTCCTGACTTTC
CDR3 protein: CASSLYRLRQGKSGANVLTF

clone size: .
CDR3 length: 18
D gene: TRBD2
J gene: TRBJ2-7
V gene: TRBV15
CDR3 DNA: TGTGCCACCAGCAAGGGACTAGCGGGGGGTCCGCGGGCCTACGAGCAGTACTTC
CDR3 protein: CATSKGLAGGPRAYEQYF

clone size: .
CDR3 length: 16
D gene: TRBD1
J gene: TRBJ2-3
V gene: TRBV3-1/TRBV3-2
CDR3 DNA: TGTGCCAGCAGCCACTACAGGGGACCTAGCACAGATACGCAGTATTTT
CDR3 protein: CASSHYRGPSTDTQYF